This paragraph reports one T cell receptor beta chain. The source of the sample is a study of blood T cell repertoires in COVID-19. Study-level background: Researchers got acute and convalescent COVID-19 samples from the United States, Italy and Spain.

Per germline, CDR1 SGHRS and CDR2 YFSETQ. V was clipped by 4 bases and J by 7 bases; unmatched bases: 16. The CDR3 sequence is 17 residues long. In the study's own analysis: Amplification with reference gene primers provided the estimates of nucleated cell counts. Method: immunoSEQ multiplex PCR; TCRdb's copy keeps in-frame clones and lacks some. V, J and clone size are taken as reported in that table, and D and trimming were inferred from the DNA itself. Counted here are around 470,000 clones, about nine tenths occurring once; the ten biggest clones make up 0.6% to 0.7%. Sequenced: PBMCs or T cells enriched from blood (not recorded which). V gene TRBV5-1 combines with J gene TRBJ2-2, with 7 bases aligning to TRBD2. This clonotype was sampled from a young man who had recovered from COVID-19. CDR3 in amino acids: CASSPAGTSVPVGELFF. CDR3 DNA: TGCGCCAGCAGCCCCGCCGGTACTAGCGTGCCCGTCGGGGAGCTGTTTTTT.